The 5 T cell receptor beta chains below come from one sample, sequenced in a study of cytotoxic CD8 clonotypes in ibrutinib-treated CLL. Some clones are missing from TCRdb's copy, which holds only in-frame ones; the method was immunoSEQ multiplex PCR. Of approximately 210,000 clones in the sample, approximately 72% are singletons; the top ten hold over 10%. Sequencing was performed on PBMCs, taken after 24 months of ibrutinib treatment. Receptors were obtained from a human donor with chronic lymphocytic leukemia.

The CDR3 loop reads CASSIVVEQFF. In nucleotides, the CDR3 is TGTGCCAGTAGTATAGTGGTTGAGCAGTTCTTC. The chain joins TRBV19 to TRBJ2-1; D remains ambiguous. The germline V gene has CDR1 LNHDA and CDR2 SQIVND (reference sequence). The V end lost 1 base, the J end lost 9 bases, and 4 bases lay between the germline ends. The CDR3 is 11 amino acids. Supplemented by reference TRBV19 and TRBJ2-1, the full variable domain reads DGGITQSPKYLFRKEGQNVTLSCEQNLNHDAMYWYRQDPGQGLRLIYYSQIVNDFQKGDIAEGYSVSREKKESFPLTVTSAQKNPTAFYLCASSIVVEQFFGPGTRLTVL.

This clone has a handful of counts. The J gene is TRBJ2-7, the V gene TRBV7-2; D may correspond to TRBD1 or TRBD2 (5 bases each). Trimming shortened V by 2 bases and J by 4 bases, and 12 bases separated the two germline ends. Germline V CDR1 and CDR2: SGHTA, FQGNSA. CDR3 length: 14 amino acids. The CDR3 region is CASSLHGTGYEQYF. The CDR3 DNA follows: TGTGCCAGCAGCTTACATGGGACCGGGTACGAGCAGTACTTC.

This chain links TRBV30 with TRBJ2-5, with 7 bases matching TRBD2. Germline CDR1 and CDR2: GTSNPN and SVGIG (reference sequence). Losses at the gene ends were 6 bases for V and 4 bases for J; bases not matched to a gene: 8. The CDR3 runs 13 residues. This CDR3 is CACPLGGGETQYF. The CDR3 bases are TGTGCCTGTCCACTTGGGGGGGGAGAGACCCAGTACTTC.

V gene TRBV30 combines with J gene TRBJ1-4, with 7 bases identical to TRBD1. In germline, CDR1 is GTSNPN, CDR2 SVGIG (reference sequence). V shed 7 bases, J shed 4 bases, and the junction held 6 bases outside the gene matches. The CDR3 extends over 13 amino acids. CDR3 nucleotides: TGTGCCTCCACAGACAGGGTTAATGAAAAACTGTTTTTT. Amino acid sequence: CASTDRVNEKLFF.

The chain joins TRBV7-6 to TRBJ1-2; 10 bases match TRBD1. V gave up 6 bases and J gave up 6 bases; unmatched junction bases: 4. The CDR3 covers 13 residues. Germline values: CDR1 SGHVS, CDR2 FNYEAQ. The chain's CDR3 is CASRRGQGHGYTF. The CDR3 region has the DNA TGTGCCAGCAGGCGGGGACAGGGGCATGGCTACACCTTC.